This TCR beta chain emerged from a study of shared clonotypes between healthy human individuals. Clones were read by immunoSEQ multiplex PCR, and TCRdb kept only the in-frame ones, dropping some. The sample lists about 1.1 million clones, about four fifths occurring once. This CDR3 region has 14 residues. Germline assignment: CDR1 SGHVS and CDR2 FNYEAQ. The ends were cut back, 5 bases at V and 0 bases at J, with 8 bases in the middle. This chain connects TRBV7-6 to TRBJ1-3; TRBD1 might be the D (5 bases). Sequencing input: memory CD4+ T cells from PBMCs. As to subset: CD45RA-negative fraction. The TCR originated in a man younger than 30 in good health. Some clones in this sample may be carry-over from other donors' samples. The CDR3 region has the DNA TGTGCCAGCAGCCTACAGGTCTCTGGAAACACCATATATTTT. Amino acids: CASSLQVSGNTIYF.